Listed below are T cell receptor beta chains from one sample, sequenced in a study of blood T cell repertoires in COVID-19. Using immunoSEQ multiplex PCR, the repertoire was profiled, and TCRdb retains in-frame clones only, with some absent. Of approximately 300,000 clones in the sample, around 89% were seen once. Sample: peripheral blood. The receptor source for this set is a man younger than 35 who had recovered from COVID-19. Each CDR3 is given with its conserved first and last residue. A D gene is named only where the DNA matches it firmly. Not every row has a clone size; where given, it reads once, few, many or a size class.

J,V,length,size,D,CDR3,DNA
TRBJ2-7,TRBV30,13,once,TRBD1,CAWGTGVSYEQYF,TGTGCCTGGGGGACAGGGGTATCCTACGAGCAGTACTTC
TRBJ2-7,TRBV7-2,17,NA,TRBD2,CASSLAGTSWDVYEQYF,TGTGCCAGCAGCTTAGCGGGGACTAGCTGGGACGTCTACGAGCAGTACTTC
TRBJ2-1,TRBV19,17,NA,TRBD1,CASSALAPGQGRNEQFF,TGTGCCAGTAGTGCTTTGGCACCGGGACAGGGTCGCAATGAGCAGTTCTTC
TRBJ2-1,TRBV9,15,NA,TRBD2,CASSRLWTSGSEQFF,TGTGCCAGCAGCCGGCTTTGGACTAGCGGGAGTGAGCAGTTCTTC
TRBJ2-1,TRBV9,16,once,TRBD1,CASSVGQRQGYNEQFF,TGTGCCAGCAGCGTAGGGCAACGACAGGGGTACAATGAGCAGTTCTTC
TRBJ1-3,TRBV6-5,14,NA,NA,CASSTDISGNTIYF,TGTGCCAGCAGTACCGACATCTCTGGAAACACCATATATTTT
TRBJ1-1,TRBV27,15,NA,NA,CASSLSRGGDTEAFF,TGTGCCAGCAGTTTATCGAGAGGGGGGGATACTGAAGCTTTCTTT
TRBJ1-1,TRBV19,14,NA,NA,CASNEVPMNTEAFF,TGTGCCAGTAATGAGGTACCCATGAACACTGAAGCTTTCTTT
TRBJ2-1,TRBV11-2,15,NA,TRBD1,CASSRGQGNYNEQFF,TGTGCCAGCAGCCGCGGACAGGGGAATTACAATGAGCAGTTCTTC
TRBJ2-7,TRBV3-1/TRBV3-2,12,NA,NA,CASSHSPYEQYF,TGTGCCAGCAGCCATAGCCCCTACGAGCAGTACTTC
TRBJ1-1,TRBV6-5,13,NA,NA,CASRQVTNTEAFF,TGTGCCAGCAGGCAGGTGACCAACACTGAAGCTTTCTTT
TRBJ2-7,TRBV3-1/TRBV3-2,17,NA,NA,CASSYTGTSSREWEQYF,TGTGCCAGCAGCTACACTGGGACCTCCTCACGGGAGTGGGAGCAGTACTTC
TRBJ1-2,TRBV27,15,NA,NA,CASSPLAGINYGYTF,TGTGCCAGCAGTCCCTTGGCAGGGATTAACTATGGCTACACCTTC
TRBJ1-1,TRBV6-6,14,NA,TRBD1,CASSSGTGGPEAFF,TGTGCCAGCAGTTCCGGGACAGGGGGCCCTGAAGCTTTCTTT
TRBJ1-5,TRBV7-2,14,NA,TRBD1,CASSPDRGQGPQHF,TGTGCCAGCAGCCCGGACAGGGGGCAGGGGCCCCAGCATTTT
TRBJ2-2,TRBV5-1,18,NA,TRBD1,CASSPGQGLQPNTGELFF,TGCGCCAGCAGCCCCGGACAGGGTTTACAACCGAACACCGGGGAGCTGTTTTTT
TRBJ1-2,TRBV14,13,NA,NA,CASSFQIRDGYTF,TGTGCCAGCAGCTTTCAGATCAGGGATGGCTACACCTTC
TRBJ2-1,TRBV7-2,14,NA,NA,CASSLAPTYNEQFF,TGTGCCAGCAGCTTAGCGCCGACTTACAATGAGCAGTTCTTC
TRBJ1-6,TRBV4-3,17,once,NA,CASSQDGASSYNSPLHF,TGCGCCAGCAGCCAAGATGGGGCGAGCTCCTATAATTCACCCCTCCACTTT
TRBJ2-7,TRBV10-3,14,NA,TRBD1,CAISTGTGTYEQYF,TGTGCCATCAGTACCGGGACAGGTACCTACGAGCAGTACTTC
TRBJ2-3,TRBV7-9,16,NA,TRBD2,CASSPRRLADTDTQYF,TGTGCCAGCAGCCCGCGTCGCCTAGCGGACACAGATACGCAGTATTTT
TRBJ2-1,TRBV3-1/TRBV3-2,15,NA,TRBD2,CASSQVAGAYNEQFF,TGTGCCAGCAGCCAAGTAGCGGGGGCCTACAATGAGCAGTTCTTC
TRBJ1-5,TRBV19,15,NA,NA,CASSFGTLGNQPQHF,TGTGCCAGTAGCTTCGGGACACTTGGCAATCAGCCCCAGCATTTT
TRBJ1-2,TRBV4-2,15,once,NA,CASSQELTANYGYTF,TGTGCCAGCAGCCAAGAATTGACAGCCAACTATGGCTACACCTTC
TRBJ2-7,TRBV6-6,14,NA,NA,CASSWTLSGYEQYF,TGTGCCAGCAGCTGGACGCTTTCGGGGTACGAGCAGTACTTC
TRBJ1-6,TRBV18,15,NA,NA,CASSRRQDYNSPLHF,TGTGCCAGCTCACGCAGACAGGACTATAATTCACCCCTCCACTTT
TRBJ1-4,TRBV6-6,16,NA,TRBD1,CASSRTGGGPDEKLFF,TGTGCCAGCAGCCGTACAGGGGGCGGGCCGGATGAAAAACTGTTTTTT
TRBJ1-1,TRBV3-1/TRBV3-2,14,few,NA,CASSQGGRGAEAFF,TGTGCCAGCAGCCAAGGGGGCAGGGGTGCTGAAGCTTTCTTT
TRBJ2-1,TRBV2,13,NA,NA,CASRRGSYNEQFF,TGTGCCAGCCGGCGGGGCTCCTACAATGAGCAGTTCTTC
TRBJ2-7,TRBV18,14,NA,TRBD1,CASSTGGFSYEQYF,TGTGCCAGCTCAACAGGGGGTTTCTCCTACGAGCAGTACTTC
TRBJ2-3,TRBV5-6,16,NA,NA,CASSPPRGASTDTQYF,TGTGCCAGCAGCCCCCCCCGGGGGGCGAGCACAGATACGCAGTATTTT
TRBJ2-3,TRBV6-5,15,NA,TRBD2,CASQTSGMSTDTQYF,TGTGCCAGCCAGACTAGCGGGATGAGCACAGATACGCAGTATTTT
TRBJ2-7,TRBV6-2/TRBV6-3,15,NA,NA,CASSYADSSSYEQYF,TGTGCCAGCAGTTACGCGGACAGCAGCTCCTACGAGCAGTACTTC
TRBJ1-2,TRBV11-2,14,NA,TRBD1,CASSAQGAQHGYTF,TGTGCCAGCAGCGCACAGGGGGCGCAGCATGGCTACACCTTC
TRBJ1-2,TRBV4-2,16,NA,NA,CASSQGDAAGRDGYTF,TGTGCCAGCAGCCAAGGAGATGCCGCGGGTCGGGATGGCTACACCTTC
TRBJ2-3,TRBV7-8,11,NA,NA,CASSEGVTQYF,TGTGCCAGCAGCGAGGGCGTTACGCAGTATTTT
TRBJ2-7,TRBV3-1/TRBV3-2,13,once,NA,CASSHSRDSEQYF,TGTGCCAGCAGCCACAGTCGGGACTCCGAGCAGTACTTC
TRBJ1-1,TRBV6-5,13,NA,NA,CASQATGSGEAFF,TGTGCCAGCCAGGCTACGGGATCGGGTGAAGCTTTCTTT
TRBJ2-5,TRBV6-1,12,NA,NA,CASNLPGETQYF,TGTGCCAGCAATCTCCCCGGTGAGACCCAGTACTTC
TRBJ2-5,TRBV18,16,once,TRBD1,CASSSTPGTGQETQYF,TGTGCCAGCTCATCTACACCCGGGACAGGGCAAGAGACCCAGTACTTC
TRBJ2-1,TRBV7-9,17,NA,TRBD2,CASSPRGSGSSYNEQFF,TGTGCCAGCAGCCCCCGGGGTAGCGGGAGCTCCTACAATGAGCAGTTCTTC
TRBJ2-1,TRBV2,15,few,NA,CASSGLAAGIGEQFF,TGTGCCAGCAGTGGATTAGCGGCAGGGATCGGGGAGCAGTTCTTC
TRBJ2-7,TRBV7-8,22,NA,TRBD1,CASSGSRDSSLGSSRTRYEQYF,TGTGCCAGCAGCGGATCCCGGGACAGTTCGCTCGGATCAAGTCGAACCAGATACGAGCAGTACTTC
TRBJ1-1,TRBV7-9,15,NA,NA,CASSSGQFMNTEAFF,TGTGCCAGCAGCTCCGGACAGTTCATGAACACTGAAGCTTTCTTT
TRBJ2-7,TRBV7-2,15,NA,NA,CASSLEMRAWNEQYF,TGTGCCAGCAGCTTAGAAATGAGGGCCTGGAACGAGCAGTACTTC